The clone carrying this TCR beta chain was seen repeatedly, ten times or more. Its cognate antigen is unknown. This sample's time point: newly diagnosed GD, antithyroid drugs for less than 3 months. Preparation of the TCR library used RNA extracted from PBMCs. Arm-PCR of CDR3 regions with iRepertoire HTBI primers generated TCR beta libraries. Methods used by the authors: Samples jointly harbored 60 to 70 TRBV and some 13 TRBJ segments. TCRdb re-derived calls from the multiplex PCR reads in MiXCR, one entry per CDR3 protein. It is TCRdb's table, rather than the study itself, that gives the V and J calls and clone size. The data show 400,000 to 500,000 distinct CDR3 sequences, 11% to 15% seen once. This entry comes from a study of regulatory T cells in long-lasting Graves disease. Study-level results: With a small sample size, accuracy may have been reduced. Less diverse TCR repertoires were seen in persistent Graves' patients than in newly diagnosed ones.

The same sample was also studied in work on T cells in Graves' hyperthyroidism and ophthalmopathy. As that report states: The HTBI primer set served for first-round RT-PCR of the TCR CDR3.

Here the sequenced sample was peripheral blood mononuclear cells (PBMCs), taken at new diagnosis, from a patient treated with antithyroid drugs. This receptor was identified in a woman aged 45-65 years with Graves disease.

CDR3 sequence (DNA): TGCAGTGCTAGAGATGGGCAGGGAATCAATCAGCCCCAGCATTTT. Its protein is CSARDGQGINQPQHF. The chain is built from TRBV20-1 and TRBJ1-5; D may be TRBD1 (5 bases). The CDR3 runs 15 residues. The germline V and J ends were trimmed by 0 bases and 3 bases, with 12 bases remaining between them. Germline CDR1 and CDR2: DFQATT and SNEGSKA (reference sequence).